This entry concerns a single T cell receptor beta chain. Its antigen target is currently unknown. Nothing much larger sits one base from this clone, and base qualities are not available. This specimen comes from a study of molecular identifiers for immune sequencing clone quantification (dated by TCRdb to 2016 to 2019). Regarding the complete study: For a replicate experiment, RNA from 20,000 or 100,000 naive CD8 T cells was divided into five aliquots, and four of the five aliquots were sequenced. The study was a methods study using CD8 T cells to benchmark molecular-identifier clustering-based TCR repertoire sequencing (MIDCIRS) and TCR RNA copy counting. What the study reported, not specific to this receptor: Identical TCR molecules sharing a barcode could cause highly expanded clone sizes to be underestimated. When barcode sub-clustering was not used, chimeric consensus sequences inflated TCR diversity, with chimeras reaching as high as 47%. The naive libraries included spiked-in Jurkat TCR RNA (around nine copies' worth), and this Jurkat TCR RNA is not part of the donor repertoire. A single cell's worth of spiked-in Jurkat TCR RNA was reported detectable even among one million naive CD8 T cells. Clones above 20 RNA copies held over 97% of molecules in CMV-specific effector cells but under 1% in naive cells. Modeling gave roughly 2.9 recovered TCR RNA copies per cell versus 9.5 to 10 by digital PCR, implying around 31% capture efficiency.

The library was obtained by PCR. Sequencer: Illumina HiSeq 4000. Bulk TCR libraries were generated as previously described, with the TCR primers listed in Table S5 used. Total RNA was purified with the Qiagen AllPrep DNA/RNA kit. Before analysis, reads from multiple sequencing runs of one library were combined. The original methods were these. Reads were retained only if an exact TCR constant sequence was present, and the retained reads were trimmed to 150 nt and grouped according to their 12-nt molecular barcodes. Reads in each barcode group were sub-clustered using a 15% Levenshtein threshold, and a quality-weighted consensus sequence was built for each RNA molecule. Non-functional sequences were removed, as were lower-count sequences one edit away from another. Based on a fit of two negative binomial distributions, barcode sub-clusters having less than 20% of the maximum read count were discarded. The raw public reads went through TCRdb reprocessing: fastp at Q25, MiXCR clone calling, in-frame beta chains kept. All rows with the same CDR3 protein become a single entry with the most common DNA and genes. What appears here as the V and J calls and clone size reflects TCRdb's work, not the paper's. For this sample there are about half a million distinct CDR3 sequences; over 20% appear just once. Roughly 0.81% of the sample is taken by the ten largest.

Libraries of naive CD8 T cells were generated from roughly 21,000 to 960,000 sorted cells, with 10%, 30% or 50% of the purified RNA used. On a BD FACSAria II, naive CD8 T cells were FACS-sorted as CD8+CD4-CCR7+CD45RA+ and collected into RLT Plus buffer. Around 10 TCR copies' worth of Jurkat RNA were spiked into roughly 19,000-1,000,000 naive CD8 T cell samples to test detection sensitivity. Enrichment of CD8 T cells was done with RosetteSep CD8+ T Cell Enrichment Cocktail plus Ficoll-Paque, and ACK red cell lysis came afterward. The cysteine opens and the phenylalanine closes a CDR3 of 13 amino acids. Only CDR3 DNA is held: 39 bases, read in frame from base 1. The germline V gene supplies CDR1 MNHNS and CDR2 SASEGT. V and J lose 10 bases and 0 bases, and a span of 12 bases separates them.

The rearrangement joined TRBV6-1 to TRBJ1-2, and possibly TRBD1, on 6 matching bases. The receptor was derived from a human donor in good health. Some libraries in this study had Jurkat cell RNA spiked in. What was sequenced was naive CD8+ T cells from blood, with Jurkat cell RNA spiked in. According to the study, the label for this sample's cell subset or site signals: FACS-sorted CD8+CD4-CCR7+CD45RA+ naive T cells. At the DNA level, the sequence is TGTGCCACGGGGGACACCCCTAACTATGGCTACACCTTC. Its translation reads: CATGDTPNYGYTF.